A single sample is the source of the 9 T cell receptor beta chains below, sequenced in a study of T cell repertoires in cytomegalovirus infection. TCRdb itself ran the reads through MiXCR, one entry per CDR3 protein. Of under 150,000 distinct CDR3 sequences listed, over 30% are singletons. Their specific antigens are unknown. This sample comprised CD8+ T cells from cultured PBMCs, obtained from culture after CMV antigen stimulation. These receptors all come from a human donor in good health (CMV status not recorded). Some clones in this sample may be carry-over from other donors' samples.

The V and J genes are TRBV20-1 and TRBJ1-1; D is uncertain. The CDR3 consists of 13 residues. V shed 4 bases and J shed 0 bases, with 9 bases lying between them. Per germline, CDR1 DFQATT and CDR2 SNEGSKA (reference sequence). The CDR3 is CSAILRMNTEAFF. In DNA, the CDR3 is TGCAGTGCTATACTCCGGATGAACACTGAAGCTTTCTTT.

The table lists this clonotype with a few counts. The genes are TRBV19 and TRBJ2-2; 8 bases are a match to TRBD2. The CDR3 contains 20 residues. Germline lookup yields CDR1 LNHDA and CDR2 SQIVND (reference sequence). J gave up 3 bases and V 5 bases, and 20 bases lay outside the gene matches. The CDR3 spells CASSPETLSERGGDTGELFF. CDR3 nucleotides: TGTGCCAGTAGTCCCGAAACTCTCAGCGAACGGGGGGGAGACACCGGGGAGCTGTTTTTT.

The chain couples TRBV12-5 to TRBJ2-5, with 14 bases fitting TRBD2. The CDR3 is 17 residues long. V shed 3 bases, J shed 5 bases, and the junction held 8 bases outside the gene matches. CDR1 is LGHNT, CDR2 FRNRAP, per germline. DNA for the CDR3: TGTGCTAGTGGTTTCGAGACTAGCGGGGGGGCATATGAGACCCAGTACTTC. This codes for CASGFETSGGAYETQYF.

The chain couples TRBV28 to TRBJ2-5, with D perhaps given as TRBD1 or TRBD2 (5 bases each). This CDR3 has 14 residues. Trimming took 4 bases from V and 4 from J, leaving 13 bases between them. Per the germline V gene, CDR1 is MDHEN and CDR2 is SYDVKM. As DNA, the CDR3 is TGTGCCAGCAGTTGGGCAGGGAGTGGAGAGACCCAGTACTTC. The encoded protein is CASSWAGSGETQYF.

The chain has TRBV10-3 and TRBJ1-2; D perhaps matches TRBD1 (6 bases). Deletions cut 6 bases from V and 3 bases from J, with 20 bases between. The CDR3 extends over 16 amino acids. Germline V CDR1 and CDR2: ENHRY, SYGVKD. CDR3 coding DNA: TGTGCCATCAGCAGCGGCGGTGTACAGGGAGACTATGGCTACACCTTC. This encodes CAISSGGVQGDYGYTF.

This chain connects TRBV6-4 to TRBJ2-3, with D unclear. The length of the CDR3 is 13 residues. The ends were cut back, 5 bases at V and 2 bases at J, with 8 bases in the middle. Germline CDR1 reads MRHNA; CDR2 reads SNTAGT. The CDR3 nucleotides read TGTGCCAGCAGTAACACTGACACAGATACGCAGTATTTT. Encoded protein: CASSNTDTDTQYF.

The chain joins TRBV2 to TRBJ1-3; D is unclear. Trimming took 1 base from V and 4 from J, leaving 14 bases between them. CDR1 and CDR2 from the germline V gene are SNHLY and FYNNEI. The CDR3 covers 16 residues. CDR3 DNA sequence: TGTGCCAGCAGTGAAGTAGCTACAGAGCCAGGAAACACCATATATTTT. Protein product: CASSEVATEPGNTIYF.

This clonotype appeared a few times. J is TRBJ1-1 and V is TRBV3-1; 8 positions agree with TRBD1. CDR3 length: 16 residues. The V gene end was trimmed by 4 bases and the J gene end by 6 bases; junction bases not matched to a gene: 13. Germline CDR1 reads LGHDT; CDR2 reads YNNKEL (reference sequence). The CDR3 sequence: CASSPPRQGALSEAFF. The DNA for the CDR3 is TGTGCCAGCAGCCCACCACGGCAGGGGGCGTTATCTGAAGCTTTCTTT.

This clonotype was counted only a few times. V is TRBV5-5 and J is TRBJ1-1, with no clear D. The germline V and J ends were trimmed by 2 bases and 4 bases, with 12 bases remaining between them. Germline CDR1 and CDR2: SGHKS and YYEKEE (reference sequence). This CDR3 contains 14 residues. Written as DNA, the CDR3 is TGTGCCAGCAGCTTTCGGGAAGAGGTCACTGAAGCTTTCTTT. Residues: CASSFREEVTEAFF.